The 24 T cell receptor beta chains in this list originate from one sample, sequenced in a study of cytomegalovirus exposure and HLA in healthy donors. The PCR made use of 60 Vbeta and 13 Jbeta primers. Sequencing was performed with immunoSEQ multiplex PCR; in TCRdb, only in-frame clones are kept and a portion is missing. The sample includes about 110,000 clones. Sequenced: PBMCs. Receptor source: a man aged 50 to 59 in good health and CMV-seronegative.

The chain uses TRBV4-1 and TRBJ1-2; 7 bases are a match to TRBD1. The length of the CDR3 is 15 residues. Germline CDR1 reads MGHRA; CDR2 reads YSYEKL. Unmatched junction bases numbered 5, after V lost 0 bases and J lost 4 bases. CDR3 loop: CASSQDPDRTYGYTF. The DNA of the CDR3 is TGCGCCAGCAGCCAAGATCCGGACAGGACCTATGGCTACACCTTC.

CDR3 sequence: CASSYSRSLEQYF. DNA for the CDR3: TGTGCCAGCAGTTACTCGAGGTCCCTCGAGCAGTACTTC. This chain links TRBV6-5 with TRBJ2-7, with D unresolved. Trimming pared 0 bases from V and 6 bases from J, leaving 9 bases between. CDR1 MNHEY and CDR2 SVGAGI come from the germline V gene. The CDR3 is 13 residues long.

This sequence joins TRBV9 and TRBJ2-7; TRBD2 matches at 7 bases. Trimming took 6 bases from V and 6 from J; bases not matched to a gene: 12. The CDR3 length is 14 residues. Germline V gene sequence: CDR1 SGDLS, CDR2 YYNGEE. Written as DNA, the CDR3 is TGTGCCAGCAACCCGGGAGGAGGGTTTCTCGAGCAGTACTTC. Translation gives CASNPGGGFLEQYF.

The rearrangement joins TRBV10-3 to TRBJ2-6; TRBD1 matches at 9 bases. The V gene's germline CDR1 is ENHRY and CDR2 SYGVKD. Losses at the gene ends were 4 bases for V and 3 bases for J; bases not matched to a gene: 10. The CDR3 sequence is 18 residues long. Here the CDR3 reads CAISGPGQGLFGANVLTF. CDR3 nucleotides: TGTGCCATCAGTGGCCCGGGACAGGGCCTGTTTGGGGCCAACGTCCTGACTTTC.

The DNA of the CDR3 is TGTGCCAGCAGAGCGATAGCGGGTAGCACAGATACGCAGTATTTT. Its translation is CASRAIAGSTDTQYF. The rearrangement uses TRBV2 and TRBJ2-3, with 7 bases aligning to TRBD2. The CDR3 has 15 residues. Germline assignment: CDR1 SNHLY and CDR2 FYNNEI. J gave up 0 bases and V 6 bases, and 6 bases lay outside the gene matches.

V and J are TRBV2 and TRBJ2-3; D perhaps matches TRBD1 (6 bases). The V gene's germline CDR1 is SNHLY and CDR2 FYNNEI. The CDR3 is 15 amino acids. The V and J ends lost 8 bases and 0 bases respectively, with 15 bases between them. CDR3 DNA sequence: TGTGCCAGCCCGACAGGCCTTGAGAGCACAGATACGCAGTATTTT. It yields the protein CASPTGLESTDTQYF. The full variable domain, its missing parts supplied by reference TRBV2 and TRBJ2-3, is EPEVTQTPSHQVTQMGQEVILRCVPISNHLYFYWYRQILGQKVEFLVSFYNNEISEKSEIFDDQFSVERPDGSNFTLKIRSTKLEDSAMYFCASPTGLESTDTQYFGPGTRLTVL.

This chain connects TRBV5-5 to TRBJ2-1; 7 bases map to TRBD2. V dropped 0 bases and J dropped 0; count of bases not matched to a gene: 6. CDR3 length equals 17 residues. Germline V CDR1 and CDR2: SGHKS, YYEKEE (reference sequence). The CDR3 reads CASSLVGGGLSYNEQFF. In nucleotides, the CDR3 is TGTGCCAGCAGCTTGGTGGGCGGGGGACTCTCCTACAATGAGCAGTTCTTC.

The chain links TRBV15 to TRBJ2-2; D remains ambiguous. Between the trimmed V and J ends, which lost 0 bases and 4 bases, there was a span of 3 bases. Germline V gene sequence: CDR1 LNHNV, CDR2 YYDKDF (reference sequence). The CDR3 is 13 amino acids. The CDR3 loop is CATSRDSTGELFF. In DNA, the CDR3 is TGTGCCACCAGCAGAGACAGCACCGGGGAGCTGTTTTTT.

The chain employs TRBV19 and TRBJ1-4, with 7 bases lining up with TRBD1. This CDR3 is 15 amino acids long. V shed 4 bases and J 3 bases; nucleotides not matched to a gene: 5. Germline V gene lookup returns CDR1 LNHDA and CDR2 SQIVND (reference sequence). CDR3 bases: TGTGCCAGTAGTACAGTTACAGGGGCTAATGAAAAACTGTTTTTT. It yields the protein CASSTVTGANEKLFF.

V gene TRBV5-1 combines with J gene TRBJ1-5, with 9 bases aligning to TRBD1. The junction had 6 bases not matched to a gene; V was cut back by 0 bases and J by 2 bases. Germline CDR1 and CDR2: SGHRS and YFSETQ. This CDR3 comprises 17 residues. The chain's CDR3 is CASSLDGTGRGNQPQHF. CDR3 in DNA: TGCGCCAGCAGCTTGGATGGGACAGGGCGAGGCAATCAGCCCCAGCATTTT.

V is TRBV7-2 and J is TRBJ2-7; D ambiguous. The CDR3 is made up of 15 amino acids. Trimming left V 1 base short and J 0 bases short, with 10 bases between. CDR1 and CDR2 from the germline V gene are SGHTA and FQGNSA. The DNA for the CDR3 is TGTGCCAGCAGCTTAGGAGCCGCCACCTCCTACGAGCAGTACTTC. This codes for CASSLGAATSYEQYF.

The chain employs TRBV7-8 and TRBJ1-1; D gene unclear. CDR1 and CDR2 from the germline V gene are SGHVS and FQNEAQ. V lost 5 bases, J lost 1 base, and 8 bases lay in between. The CDR3 totals 13 residues. This chain's CDR3 is CASSQFENTEAFF. CDR3 bases: TGTGCCAGCAGCCAGTTTGAGAACACTGAAGCTTTCTTT.

The V and J genes are TRBV5-4 and TRBJ1-1, with 8 positions matching TRBD1. CDR3 length: 16 residues. V lost 4 bases to trimming and J lost 3 bases; unmatched junction nucleotides: 11. The germline V gene has CDR1 SGHNT and CDR2 YYREEE (reference sequence). The CDR3 bases are TGTGCCAGCAGCCCCAAGACAGGGGTCTCGGACACTGAAGCTTTCTTT. Translated, it gives CASSPKTGVSDTEAFF.

The chain has TRBV6-6 and TRBJ2-1; 8 nucleotides agree with TRBD2. Germline values: CDR1 MNHNY, CDR2 SVGAGI (reference sequence). The CDR3 runs to 13 residues. V lost 5 bases to trimming and J lost 10 bases; unmatched junction nucleotides: 7. The CDR3 is CASSAPGRGEQFF. In DNA, the CDR3 is TGTGCCAGCAGTGCTCCCGGGAGGGGGGAGCAGTTCTTC.

The chain carries TRBV11-3 and TRBJ2-7; D is perhaps TRBD1 (5 bases). The germline V gene encodes CDR1 SGHNT and CDR2 YENEEA. The CDR3 has 13 residues. This CDR3 is CASGAGWTKEQYF. CDR3 DNA: TGTGCTTCTGGGGCAGGGTGGACCAAGGAGCAGTACTTC.

The chain employs TRBV29-1 and TRBJ1-1; D perhaps matches TRBD1 (5 bases). Germline V gene lookup returns CDR1 SQVTM and CDR2 ANQGSEA. CDR3 size: 12 residues. V was pared by 6 bases and J by 3 bases, with 11 bases between. CDR3 in amino acids: CSVSRGDTEAFF. CDR3 nucleotide sequence: TGCAGCGTCTCACGGGGGGACACTGAAGCTTTCTTT.

The rearrangement joins TRBV6-6 to TRBJ1-1; the D gene is possibly TRBD1 (5 bases). Between the trimmed V and J ends, which lost 2 bases and 4 bases, there was a span of 8 bases. The CDR3 extends over 13 amino acids. Germline assignment: CDR1 MNHNY and CDR2 SVGAGI (reference sequence). The CDR3 is CASSYGGGTEAFF. The CDR3 DNA reads TGTGCCAGCAGTTACGGGGGAGGCACTGAAGCTTTCTTT.

J is TRBJ2-7 and V is TRBV5-1, with 7 bases aligning to TRBD1. Looked up from germline, CDR1 is SGHRS and CDR2 is YFSETQ. The CDR3 totals 14 residues. V dropped 3 bases and J dropped 11; count of bases not matched to a gene: 14. The CDR3 region has the DNA TGCGCCAGCAGCTCCGGGACAGTTCTGTCGGGCGAGTACTTC. Translating gives CASSSGTVLSGEYF. The variable domain in full, completed from reference TRBV5-1 and TRBJ2-7, reads KAGVTQTPRYLIKTRGQQVTLSCSPISGHRSVSWYQQTPGQGLQFLFEYFSETQRNKGNFPGRFSGRQFSNSRSEMNVSTLELGDSALYLCASSSGTVLSGEYFGPGTRLTVT.

The rearrangement joins TRBV29-1 to TRBJ2-7; tentatively, D is TRBD1 (7 bases). Germline CDR1 and CDR2: SQVTM and ANQGSEA. CDR3 length: 13 residues. V was pared by 0 bases and J by 5 bases, with 11 bases between. CDR3 sequence (DNA): TGCAGCGTTGAAGAGTCAGGGGGGCACGAGCAGTACTTC. Translated, it gives CSVEESGGHEQYF.

The genes are TRBV6-5 and TRBJ1-6; no clear D. With 0 bases removed from V and 11 bases from J, the gap between germline ends came to 8 bases. This CDR3 spans 13 amino acids. The V gene's germline CDR1 is MNHEY and CDR2 SVGAGI. Here the CDR3 DNA reads TGTGCCAGCAGTTACTCGAGGGAGGCACCCCTCCACTTT. Translation gives CASSYSREAPLHF.

This chain links TRBV4-1 with TRBJ2-7; D possibly corresponds to TRBD1 (5 bases). The CDR3 covers 14 residues. Looked up from germline, CDR1 is MGHRA and CDR2 is YSYEKL. Deletions cut 4 bases from V and 0 bases from J, with 10 bases between. CDR3 DNA: TGCGCCAGCAGCCCCCGACAGAACTCCTACGAGCAGTACTTC. Amino acids: CASSPRQNSYEQYF.

The gene calls are TRBV27 and TRBJ1-1; D not resolved. CDR1 and CDR2 (germline): MNHEY, SMNVEV (reference sequence). The length of the CDR3 is 11 residues. Trimming removed 6 bases at V and 3 bases at J, with 5 bases between. The CDR3 reads CASSSYTEAFF. CDR3 nucleotides: TGTGCCAGCAGCTCTTACACTGAAGCTTTCTTT.

The chain is built from TRBV4-1 and TRBJ2-3, with D tentatively TRBD2 (5 bases). V was shortened by 4 bases and J by 8 bases, with 16 bases between the two germline ends. Germline lookup yields CDR1 MGHRA and CDR2 YSYEKL. There are 14 residues in the CDR3. CDR3 DNA: TGCGCCAGCAGCCGCGGACCACAAGAGGGTACGCAGTATTTT. Protein: CASSRGPQEGTQYF.

The CDR3 region has the DNA TGTGCCAGCAGCCCGAGCACAGGTGACTACACCTTC. It yields the protein CASSPSTGDYTF. The genes are TRBV7-9 and TRBJ1-2; D is perhaps TRBD1 (5 bases). Trimming took 5 bases from V and 10 from J, leaving 14 bases between them. The CDR3 covers 12 residues. CDR1 SEHNR and CDR2 FQNEAQ come from the germline V gene (reference sequence).